This T cell receptor (beta chain) came from a study of T-cell memory formation after mild COVID-19. For this clonotype: The antigen is unknown.

V shed 5 bases, J shed 5 bases, and the junction held 10 bases outside the gene matches. Germline CDR1 and CDR2: SGHTA and FQGNSA. The CDR3 totals 15 residues. Study-level points and caveats: CD4+ contracting clones were mainly CM and EM; CD8+ ones, EMRA. Some responding clones appeared in pre-infection memory, suggesting cross-reactive memory joined. Contracting clones from day 15 to 85 had balanced CD4/CD8; later expanders favoured CD4+.

The TCR alpha and TCR beta cDNA libraries, bearing sample barcodes and UMIs, were generated by 5'RACE using constant-segment primers. TCRdb re-analysed the 5' RACE reads in MiXCR, keeping a single row per CDR3 protein. Of almost 550,000 distinct CDR3 sequences listed, 20% are singletons. The sequence derives from an adult woman who had mild COVID-19 (a few samples of this study predate the infection). Cell type and time point are not known. Specimen: PBMCs or a T cell subset sorted from them (not recorded which). This chain joins TRBV7-2 and TRBJ2-7; TRBD1 matches at 9 bases. CDR3 protein: CASSPSGTGTDEQYF. The DNA of the CDR3 is TGTGCCAGCAGCCCATCCGGGACAGGGACCGACGAGCAGTACTTC. Based on the CDR3 plus reference TRBV7-2 and TRBJ2-7, the full variable domain is GAGVSQSPSNKVTEKGKDVELRCDPISGHTALYWYRQSLGQGLEFLIYFQGNSAPDKSGLPSDRFSAERTGGSVSTLTIQRTQQEDSAVYLCASSPSGTGTDEQYFGPGTRLTVT.